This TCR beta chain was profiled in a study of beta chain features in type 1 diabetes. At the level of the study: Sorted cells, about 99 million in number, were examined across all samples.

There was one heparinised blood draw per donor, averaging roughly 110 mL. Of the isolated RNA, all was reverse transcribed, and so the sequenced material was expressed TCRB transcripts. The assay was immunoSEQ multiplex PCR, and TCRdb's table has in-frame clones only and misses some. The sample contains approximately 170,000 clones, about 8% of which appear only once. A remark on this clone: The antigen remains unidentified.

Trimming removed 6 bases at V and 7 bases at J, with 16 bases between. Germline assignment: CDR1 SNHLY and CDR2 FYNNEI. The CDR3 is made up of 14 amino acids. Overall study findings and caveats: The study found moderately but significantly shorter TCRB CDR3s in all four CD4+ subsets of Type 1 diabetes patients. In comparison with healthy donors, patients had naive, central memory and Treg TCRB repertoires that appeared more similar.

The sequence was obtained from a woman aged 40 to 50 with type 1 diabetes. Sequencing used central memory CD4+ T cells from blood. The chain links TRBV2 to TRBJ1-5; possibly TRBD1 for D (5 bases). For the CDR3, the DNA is TGTGCCAGCAGCCAGGGCGGGATAATCCAGCCCCAGCATTTT. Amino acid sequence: CASSQGGIIQPQHF.